The clone carrying this T cell receptor beta chain was counted ten times or more. TCRdb itself ran the 5' RACE reads through MiXCR, one entry per CDR3 protein. The table lists about 350,000 distinct CDR3 sequences, roughly 15% of them singletons. The data stem from a study of T-cell memory formation after mild COVID-19. The CDR3 is 14 amino acids. V trimming: 7 bases; J trimming: 5 bases; junction bases outside the gene matches: 7. The germline gives CDR1 MNHEY, CDR2 SVGEGT. The genes are TRBV6-2 or TRBV6-3 and TRBJ2-2; 7 bases agree with TRBD2. The source of this sequence is a man aged 18-30 years who had mild COVID-19 (a few samples of this study predate the infection). Cell type and time point are not known. Sequenced material: PBMCs or a T cell subset sorted from them (not recorded which). In DNA, the CDR3 is TGTGCCAGCACCACCGTCGGGGGGACCGGGGAGCTGTTTTTT. Its protein is CASTTVGGTGELFF.